This T cell receptor beta chain was retrieved from a study of blood T cell repertoires in COVID-19 (dated by TCRdb to the early 2020s). Some background on the complete study: Samples from collaborators originated in the United States, Italy and Spain and spanned both the acute and convalescent phases of COVID-19. The material from the prospective study consisted of cDNA or gDNA derived from T cells, B-cell-depleted T cells, or PBMCs. Deeply sampled blood TCRbeta repertoires from subjects exposed to, actively infected with, or recovered from COVID-19 were included in the dataset. The repertoires were released in a freely available public database meant as a resource for research on the immune response to SARS-CoV-2. Samples came from the ongoing ImmuneRACE study (first 160 participants) plus 1,254 subjects from 6 global collaborators. Nearly every sample came with metadata listing a de-identified subject ID, COVID-19 status, age in years and sex. HLA class I and class II types, where available, came from metadata supplied by the sample provider rather than from assay-based typing.

TCRbeta CDR3 regions were amplified from genomic DNA using the immunoSEQ Assay, a bias-controlled multiplex PCR. The paper's data handling went like this. The number of nucleated cells in each sample was estimated from the amplification of reference gene primers within the assay. To quantify the absolute abundance of each unique TCRbeta CDR3 rearrangement, sequence reads were collapsed and filtered. For each sample, productive Simpson clonality was calculated as the square root of Simpson's diversity index across productive rearrangements. The immuneACCESS repertoire file appears here via TCRdb, limited to in-frame rearrangements. These files lack a portion of the clones; in checked studies, under half of the deficit traces to unresolved V genes, and the cause of the others is not known. V, J and clone size are taken as reported in that table, and D and trimming were inferred from the DNA itself. This sample gives some 150,000 clones in total; approximately 87% of them show up just once. The ten largest clonotypes hold around 4.5% of the sample.

Overall study outcomes, separate from this receptor: The quantity of clinical and demographic metadata differed by source and by participant and was supplied without curation.

Worth noting for this clone: It lacks a known antigen. The record has no base qualities; no much larger clone is one base away.

Collaborating institutions collected whole blood in K2EDTA tubes following their own protocols. Collaborator samples were shipped for TCRbeta analysis as frozen whole blood, isolated PBMCs, or DNA extracted from either sample type. V and J lose 7 bases and 3 bases, and a span of 12 bases separates them. The CDR3 has 13 amino acids, counting the end cysteine and phenylalanine. The read is trimmed to its CDR3 DNA, 39 bases read in frame from base 1. Sequences SGHTA (CDR1) and FQGNSA (CDR2) are obtained from the germline V gene. Recombination connected TRBV7-2 to TRBJ1-1; no D gene can be assigned with confidence. The receptor was isolated from a woman aged 40-49 years with acute or convalescent COVID-19. Sequenced material: peripheral blood. The CDR3 reads CASIRGADTEAFF. The DNA is as follows: TGTGCCAGCATTCGAGGAGCGGACACTGAAGCTTTCTTT.